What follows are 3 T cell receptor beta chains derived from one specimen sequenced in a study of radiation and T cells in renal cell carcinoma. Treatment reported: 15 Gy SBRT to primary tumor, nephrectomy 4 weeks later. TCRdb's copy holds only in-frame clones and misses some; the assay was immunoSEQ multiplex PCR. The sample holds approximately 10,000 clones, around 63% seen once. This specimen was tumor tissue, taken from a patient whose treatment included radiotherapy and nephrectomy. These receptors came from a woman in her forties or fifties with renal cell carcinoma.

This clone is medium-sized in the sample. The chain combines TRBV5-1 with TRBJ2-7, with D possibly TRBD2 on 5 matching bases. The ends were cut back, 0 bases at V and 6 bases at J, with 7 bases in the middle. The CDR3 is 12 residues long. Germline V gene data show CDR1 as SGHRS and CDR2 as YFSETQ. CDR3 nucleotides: TGCGCCAGCAGCTTGGGGGAGTCCGAGCAGTACTTC. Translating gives CASSLGESEQYF.

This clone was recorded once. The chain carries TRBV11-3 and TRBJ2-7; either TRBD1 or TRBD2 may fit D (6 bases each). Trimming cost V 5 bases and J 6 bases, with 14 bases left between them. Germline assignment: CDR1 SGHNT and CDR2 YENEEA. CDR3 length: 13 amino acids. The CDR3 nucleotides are TGTGCCAGCAGCCGGGACAAGGAGGGCGAGCAGTACTTC. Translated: CASSRDKEGEQYF.

In DNA form, the CDR3 reads TGTGCCAGTAGTAAGGGACAGAAAGAGACCCAGTACTTC. Translated, it gives CASSKGQKETQYF. The chain has TRBV19 and TRBJ2-5, with 7 bases fitting TRBD1. The CDR3 runs to 13 residues. Trimming at V came to 4 bases and at J to 3 bases, leaving 2 bases not matched to a gene. Germline CDR1 LNHDA, CDR2 SQIVND (reference sequence).